Described below is a single T cell receptor beta chain sequence and its context. Methods used by the authors: Amplifying reference gene primers gave estimates of nucleated cell counts. The table came from immunoSEQ multiplex PCR; TCRdb's copy has only in-frame clones and leaves some out. The V and J calls and clone size come from that table; D and trimming were worked out from the DNA. This sample has 35,000 to 45,000 clones; 70% to 90% occur once, and the top ten carry roughly 5%. Germline trimming cut 4 bases from V and 4 bases from J; bases unmatched to any gene: 3. The CDR3 has 15 amino acids. Germline V gene sequence: CDR1 MNHEY, CDR2 SVGEGT. The data derive from a study of blood T cell repertoires in COVID-19. For the study at large: Acute-phase and convalescent COVID-19 samples originated in the United States, Italy and Spain.

The chain carries TRBV6-2 or TRBV6-3 and TRBJ2-7; 14 bases are a match to TRBD2. The receptor was isolated from a middle-aged man with active COVID-19. Sequencing was carried out using peripheral blood. Written as DNA, the CDR3 is TGTGCCAGCAGTTCTAGGACTAGCGGGAGGTACGAGCAGTACTTC. This gives the protein CASSSRTSGRYEQYF.